A selection of T cell receptor beta chains follows, all from one sample in a study of T cell changes during pregnancy in multiple sclerosis. Using immunoSEQ multiplex PCR, the repertoire was profiled, and TCRdb retains in-frame clones only, with some absent. This sample has more than 20,000 clones, with 85% to 95% found just once. Sequencing was performed on CD8+ T cells from peripheral blood mononuclear cells, taken in the third trimester of pregnancy. The receptors here all came from a female donor with multiple sclerosis, enrolled in a pregnancy study. Each CDR3 is given without its conserved first and last residue. The D gene is left open where the match is weak.

TRBD1,TRBV28,ASTSGTLQGENYEQY
TRBD1,TRBV6-6,ASSGQVNTEAF
TRBD1,TRBV19,ASSTGTARGETQY
.,TRBV4-3,ASSQDQGEVQPQH
.,TRBV4-1,ASSQIQGSYEQY
TRBD2,TRBV28,ASTPQGLAGPGSYNEQF
.,TRBV2,ASSEALEAF
TRBD1,TRBV11-3,ASSSPGQGPNTGELF
TRBD1,TRBV2,ASSESGTGTNTEAF
.,TRBV27,ASSLYPGGRSSYNEQF
.,TRBV27,ASSVGGSGANVLT
.,TRBV5-1,AGSLPTGDSWDEQY
.,TRBV10-1,ASREKDTIY
.,TRBV6-1,ASSGSPFSGVGEQY
TRBD2,TRBV7-3,ASSLSGLFKNEQF
.,TRBV6-1,ASSEERGRNLPYEQY
.,TRBV14,ASSQDRDSSNTEAF
TRBD2,TRBV27,ASSPRRERDNEQF
TRBD1,TRBV5-1,ASSLAGQTHTEAF
TRBD1,TRBV7-6,ASSLVGQGRHEQY
.,TRBV19,ASSTTGYTGELF
TRBD2,TRBV7-2,ASSLRERGAGVYNEQF
TRBD1,TRBV9,ASSPGTGYNEQF
TRBD1,TRBV27,ASSTGVPTDTQY
.,TRBV12-5,ASGLLKETQY
.,TRBV7-9,ASSLAQGASYEQY
.,TRBV16,ASSPQASEAF
TRBD2,TRBV2,ASSEAGLADSYNEQF
TRBD1,TRBV4-2,ASSQFRDSSYNEQF
TRBD2,TRBV7-8,ASSLEFGTSGVSQSYNEQF
TRBD1,TRBV4-2,ASSRVTDRAWTNEKLF
.,TRBV27,ASRLAGGSYNEQF
TRBD2,TRBV6-4,ASSLTSGDQETQY
.,TRBV5-1,ASSYDSPNTEAF
.,TRBV30,AWSVPDWGPDTQY
.,TRBV11-2,ASSLAGDRETQY
.,TRBV27,ASSYSGTNSYNEQF
TRBD1,TRBV19,ASTTNPGQGVEGNQPQH
.,TRBV28,ASSLTDSFNQPQH
.,TRBV7-9,ASSLVLQTYNSPLH
.,TRBV29-1,SVGSTYEQY
TRBD1,TRBV27,ASRPLGQAYGYT
.,TRBV7-9,ASSLAMAGEKLF
.,TRBV30,AWSDPADEQY
.,TRBV11-1,ASSSLRGTDTQY